This T cell receptor (beta chain) was identified in a study of cytomegalovirus exposure and HLA in healthy donors. As to this clone: Its antigen is currently unknown.

Study findings and constraints: In vitro testing confirmed a few CMV-associated chains as specific for CMV antigens. Using a false discovery rate of 0.05, a later analysis showed that about 16,000 TCR beta sequences were associated with HLA alleles. The study labeled 170 or so TCR beta chains cytomegalovirus-associated.

V lost 3 bases, J lost 7 bases, and 11 bases stayed unmatched. CDR1 ENHRY and CDR2 SYGVKD come from the germline V gene. The CDR3 has 17 residues. Both 60 Vbeta primers and 13 Jbeta primers went into the PCR. The table came from immunoSEQ multiplex PCR; TCRdb's copy has only in-frame clones and leaves some out. The table records almost 200,000 clones, 85% of them present only once. The chain has TRBV10-3 and TRBJ2-7, with 14 bases identical to TRBD2. The sequenced sample was PBMCs. The receptor comes from a woman between 50 and 59 years old in good health and CMV-seronegative. The CDR3 DNA is TGTGCCATCAGTGATTTGACTAGCGGGAGGGCCTTGGGTGAGCAGTACTTC. It translates to CAISDLTSGRALGEQYF.